This T cell receptor beta chain was observed in a study of blood T cell repertoires in COVID-19. Study overall: Samples representing acute and convalescent COVID-19 were sourced from the United States, Italy and Spain. Sources were T cells, B-cell-depleted T cells, or PBMCs; the material itself was cDNA or gDNA.

In this sample, this clone turned up a few times. CDR1 SGHRS and CDR2 YFSETQ come from the germline V gene. The CDR3 has 16 amino acids. V lost 0 bases and J lost 5; bases outside the gene matches: 8. Methods used by the authors: Reference gene primer amplification gave estimated nucleated cell counts. Measured with immunoSEQ multiplex PCR; TCRdb has only the in-frame clones, and not every one. The V and J calls and the clone size are those of that table, but D and trimming were determined from the DNA. The data hold 75,000 to 100,000 clones, with 83% observed a single time. Sequencing was performed on peripheral blood. This clonotype was obtained from an elderly woman with acute or convalescent COVID-19. This chain links TRBV5-1 with TRBJ2-5; TRBD1 matches 9 bases. The CDR3 reads CASSLDPGQGGETQYF. DNA for the CDR3: TGCGCCAGCAGCTTGGATCCGGGACAGGGTGGGGAGACCCAGTACTTC. Together with reference TRBV5-1 and TRBJ2-5, the CDR3 gives the full variable domain: KAGVTQTPRYLIKTRGQQVTLSCSPISGHRSVSWYQQTPGQGLQFLFEYFSETQRNKGNFPGRFSGRQFSNSRSEMNVSTLELGDSALYLCASSLDPGQGGETQYFGPGTRLLVL.